A single sample is the source of the 32 T cell receptor beta chains below, sequenced in a study of blood T cell repertoires in COVID-19. The protocol was immunoSEQ multiplex PCR, while the TCRdb copy is restricted to in-frame clones and leaves out a portion. The sample gives under 150,000 clones, roughly four fifths of which show up once; 10% to 13% is in the top ten. Sequences were obtained from peripheral blood. These TCRs come from a human donor in a cohort sampled during active COVID-19.

The chain combines TRBV28 with TRBJ1-3; D remains unclear. CDR1 MDHEN and CDR2 SYDVKM come from the germline V gene. This CDR3 has 15 amino acids. Trimming stripped 5 bases from V and 0 bases from J, with 11 bases between. CDR3 loop: CASSPGLSSGNTIYF. The DNA for the CDR3 is TGTGCCAGCAGTCCAGGCCTGTCCTCTGGAAACACCATATATTTT. The entire variable domain, with the rest obtained from reference TRBV28 and TRBJ1-3, is as follows: DVKVTQSSRYLVKRTGEKVFLECVQDMDHENMFWYRQDPGLGLRLIYFSYDVKMKEKGDIPEGYSVSREKKERFSLILESASTNQTSMYLCASSPGLSSGNTIYFGEGSWLTVV.

This clone is deemed medium-sized. The V gene is TRBV5-4, the J gene TRBJ2-7; 8 positions agree with TRBD1. The CDR3 consists of 16 residues. V lost 3 bases to trimming and J lost 0 bases; unmatched junction nucleotides: 8. CDR1 and CDR2 from the germline V gene are SGHNT and YYREEE (reference sequence). CDR3 coding DNA: TGTGCCAGCAGCTGGAGGAGGACAGGGTCCTCCTACGAGCAGTACTTC. It codes for CASSWRRTGSSYEQYF.

This clone has just a few counts. The V and J genes are TRBV6-5 and TRBJ2-6; D remains unclear. The germline V and J ends were trimmed by 7 bases and 2 bases, with 12 bases remaining between them. The germline CDR1 and CDR2 sequences are MNHEY and SVGAGI. The CDR3 sequence is 15 residues long. CDR3 coding DNA: TGTGCCAGCACCTCTTCCTCTCCTGGGGCCAACGTCCTGACTTTC. Protein: CASTSSSPGANVLTF.

The rearrangement links TRBV28 to TRBJ2-2, with D unresolved. Germline V CDR1 and CDR2: MDHEN, SYDVKM. Deletions cut 3 bases from V and 2 bases from J, with 4 bases between. CDR3 length: 13 amino acids. The CDR3 bases are TGTGCCAGCAGTTTTATAAACACCGGGGAGCTGTTTTTT. This sequence encodes CASSFINTGELFF.

The rearrangement joins TRBV7-7 to TRBJ1-5; 7 nucleotides line up with TRBD1. The CDR3 sequence is 13 residues long. CDR1 and CDR2 (germline): SSHAT, FNYEAQ (reference sequence). J was trimmed by 4 bases and V by 5 bases; bases with no gene match: 2. This CDR3 reads CASSLQGNQPQHF. DNA of the CDR3: TGTGCCAGCAGCCTACAGGGGAATCAGCCCCAGCATTTT.

This clone occurred once. This chain uses TRBV6-4 with TRBJ1-5, with unresolved D. The CDR3 loop spans 13 amino acids. Per the germline V gene, CDR1 is MRHNA and CDR2 is SNTAGT. The V end lost 4 bases, the J end lost 0 bases, and 4 bases lay between the germline ends. The CDR3 DNA reads as TGTGCCAGCAGTGCAGATAGCAATCAGCCCCAGCATTTT. Amino acid sequence: CASSADSNQPQHF.

The chain links TRBV5-1 to TRBJ2-5, with 8 bases identical to TRBD2. The CDR3 consists of 15 residues. J gave up 5 bases and V 0 bases, and 6 bases lay outside the gene matches. Germline V gene sequence: CDR1 SGHRS, CDR2 YFSETQ. The CDR3 region is CASSLAVAGGETQYF. For the CDR3, the DNA is TGCGCCAGCAGCTTGGCGGTGGCGGGGGGTGAGACCCAGTACTTC. Full variable domain (remainder filled in from reference TRBV5-1 and TRBJ2-5): KAGVTQTPRYLIKTRGQQVTLSCSPISGHRSVSWYQQTPGQGLQFLFEYFSETQRNKGNFPGRFSGRQFSNSRSEMNVSTLELGDSALYLCASSLAVAGGETQYFGPGTRLLVL.

J is TRBJ2-3 and V is TRBV6-5; TRBD2 matches at 9 bases. From germline, CDR1 is MNHEY and CDR2 SVGAGI. The junction had 4 bases not matched to a gene; V was cut back by 6 bases and J by 9 bases. The CDR3 totals 12 residues. CDR3 bases: TGTGCCAGCAGGAACCTAGCGGGAACGCAGTATTTT. It specifies CASRNLAGTQYF.

This chain connects TRBV6-6 to TRBJ2-7, with D possibly being TRBD1 (7 bases). This CDR3 region has 17 residues. CDR1 is MNHNY, CDR2 SVGAGI, per germline (reference sequence). V was cut by 6 bases and J by 1 base, with 22 bases left in between. The CDR3 sequence: CASSRGGLGGGSYEQYF. In DNA form, the CDR3 reads TGTGCCAGCAGCCGAGGGGGGTTAGGGGGCGGATCCTACGAGCAGTACTTC.

The rearrangement uses TRBV18 and TRBJ1-5; 10 positions agree with TRBD1. CDR1 KGHSH and CDR2 LQKENI come from the germline V gene. CDR3 size: 16 residues. With V trimmed by 4 bases and J by 4 bases, 7 bases remained unmatched. The DNA of the CDR3 is TGTGCCAGCTCACTAACCGGGACAGGGGAAAATCAGCCCCAGCATTTT. As protein: CASSLTGTGENQPQHF.

The chain couples TRBV19 to TRBJ1-5; possible D gene TRBD1, 5 bases. The germline V gene has CDR1 LNHDA and CDR2 SQIVND (reference sequence). This CDR3 region has 15 residues. Trimming cost V 3 bases and J 4 bases, with 13 bases left between them. The CDR3 nucleotides read TGTGCCAGTAGTATTCTAAGTAAGGGGAATCAGCCCCAGCATTTT. This translates into CASSILSKGNQPQHF.

As regards this clone: Other DNA variants within this sample encode the same CDR3. This sequence joins TRBV2 and TRBJ1-5; D uncertain. Trimming left V 3 bases short and J 3 bases short, with 6 bases between. The CDR3 has 13 residues. Germline V gives CDR1 SNHLY, CDR2 FYNNEI. The CDR3: CASSERFNQPQHF. The CDR3 coding sequence is TGTGCCAGCAGTGAGCGGTTCAATCAGCCCCAGCATTTT.

The rearrangement uses TRBV7-6 and TRBJ1-6, with TRBD1 identical over 8 bases. The V and J ends lost 3 bases and 7 bases, in that order; junction bases with no gene match: 5. The CDR3 runs 15 residues. Germline CDR1 SGHVS, CDR2 FNYEAQ. CDR3 loop: CASSFRTGHNSPLHF. In DNA, the CDR3 is TGTGCCAGCAGCTTCCGGACAGGGCACAATTCACCCCTCCACTTT.

The J gene is TRBJ1-2, the V gene TRBV13; no definite D call. The CDR3 sequence is 12 residues long. With 1 base removed from V and 5 bases from J, the gap between germline ends came to 5 bases. Germline lookup yields CDR1 PRHDT and CDR2 FYEKMQ (reference sequence). The CDR3 region is CASSLVSYGYTF. The CDR3 DNA is TGTGCCAGCAGCTTAGTGAGTTATGGCTACACCTTC.

This chain links TRBV9 with TRBJ1-1; D gene ambiguous. The ends were cut back, 3 bases at V and 0 bases at J, with 6 bases in the middle. The CDR3 totals 13 residues. Germline V lookup: CDR1 SGDLS, CDR2 YYNGEE. The CDR3 is CASSDGVNTEAFF. The CDR3 DNA is TGTGCCAGCAGCGACGGGGTGAACACTGAAGCTTTCTTT.

V is TRBV30 and J is TRBJ1-6; 8 positions agree with TRBD1. The CDR3 has 15 amino acids. V shed 2 bases, J shed 5 bases, and the junction held 5 bases outside the gene matches. Germline assignment: CDR1 GTSNPN and CDR2 SVGIG (reference sequence). DNA for the CDR3: TGTGCCTGGAGTTTCCGGACAGGGCATAATTCACCCCTCCACTTT. Translating it yields CAWSFRTGHNSPLHF.

The V and J genes are TRBV7-7 and TRBJ2-7; 11 nucleotides match TRBD1. The CDR3 runs to 13 residues. Germline V gene sequence: CDR1 SSHAT, CDR2 FNYEAQ (reference sequence). With 5 bases clipped from V and 5 bases from J, the junction kept 2 bases outside the gene matches. CDR3 DNA sequence: TGTGCCAGCAGCCCGGGACAGGGGGACGAGCAGTACTTC. This encodes CASSPGQGDEQYF.

The genes are TRBV28 and TRBJ1-6, with unresolved D. The V end was cut by 7 bases, the J end by 2 bases, with 9 bases between. The CDR3 length is 14 residues. Germline V gene data show CDR1 as MDHEN and CDR2 as SYDVKM. The CDR3 sequence is CASTLVAYNSPLHF. For the CDR3, the DNA is TGTGCCAGCACCCTAGTTGCCTATAATTCACCCCTCCACTTT.

J is TRBJ2-3 and V is TRBV10-3, with TRBD2 as a possible D gene (6 bases). CDR1 is ENHRY, CDR2 SYGVKD, per germline. V was clipped by 10 bases and J by 2 bases, with 13 bases between them. CDR3 length equals 13 residues. The CDR3 loop reads CANGGRSTDTQYF. The DNA of the CDR3 is TGTGCCAACGGAGGGAGATCCACAGATACGCAGTATTTT.

The rearrangement links TRBV7-9 to TRBJ1-1, with TRBD1 matching over 7 bases. The CDR3 contains 15 residues. The trim removed 4 bases at V and 0 bases at J, leaving 5 bases unmatched. Germline V gene data show CDR1 as SEHNR and CDR2 as FQNEAQ (reference sequence). CDR3 DNA: TGTGCCAGCAGCTCGACAGGGCGGGTGAACACTGAAGCTTTCTTT. It codes for CASSSTGRVNTEAFF.

This clone was seen a few times. The chain carries TRBV30 and TRBJ2-7; 8 bases are a match to TRBD2. Germline V CDR1 and CDR2: GTSNPN, SVGIG (reference sequence). V gave up 2 bases and J gave up 2 bases; unmatched junction bases: 8. This CDR3 contains 15 residues. CDR3 sequence reads: CAWSNQRGFPYEQYF. The CDR3 DNA follows: TGTGCCTGGAGTAACCAGCGGGGGTTCCCCTACGAGCAGTACTTC.

The sample holds one count of this clone. V is TRBV5-4 and J is TRBJ1-2; 7 bases map to TRBD1. The CDR3 consists of 15 residues. Germline values: CDR1 SGHNT, CDR2 YYREEE (reference sequence). Trimming removed 4 bases from V and 4 bases from J; junction bases left unmatched: 10. This CDR3 reads CASSHPGTDPYGYTF. CDR3 DNA: TGTGCCAGCAGCCACCCCGGGACAGACCCCTATGGCTACACCTTC.

The chain employs TRBV11-2 and TRBJ2-7; TRBD1 matches at 7 bases. Looked up from germline, CDR1 is SGHAT and CDR2 is FQNNGV. V lost 1 base, J lost 0 bases, and 9 bases stayed unmatched. The CDR3 is 17 amino acids. CDR3 sequence reads: CASSLAPKGQSSYEQYF. In DNA form, the CDR3 reads TGTGCCAGCAGCTTAGCCCCCAAGGGACAGAGCTCCTACGAGCAGTACTTC.

This rearrangement joins TRBV5-8 to TRBJ1-3, with 8 bases matching TRBD1. The germline V gene encodes CDR1 SGHTS and CDR2 YDEGEE. Losses at the gene ends were 0 bases for V and 3 bases for J; bases not matched to a gene: 11. The CDR3 is 18 residues long. The chain's CDR3 is CASSLGQGAGVSGNTIYF. The DNA for the CDR3 is TGTGCCAGCAGCTTGGGTCAGGGGGCCGGAGTAAGTGGAAACACCATATATTTT.

V gene TRBV3-1 (or the pseudogene TRBV3-2) combines with J gene TRBJ1-2; D is unresolved. V was pared by 3 bases and J by 7 bases, with 21 bases between. Germline CDR1 reads LGHDT; CDR2 reads YNNKEL (reference sequence). The CDR3 extends over 16 amino acids. The CDR3 sequence: CASSHISGGLPGGYTF. Here the CDR3 DNA reads TGTGCCAGCAGCCATATATCGGGAGGCCTTCCGGGTGGCTACACCTTC.

This chain uses TRBV6-5 with TRBJ2-7, with TRBD1 matching over 8 bases. CDR3 length equals 13 residues. J was trimmed by 2 bases and V by 6 bases; bases with no gene match: 3. Germline V lookup: CDR1 MNHEY, CDR2 SVGAGI. CDR3 residues: CASRRTGTYEQYF. CDR3 nucleotides: TGTGCCAGCAGAAGGACAGGGACCTACGAGCAGTACTTC.

The CDR3 sequence is CASSLGLASGEDTQYF. CDR3 DNA sequence: TGTGCCAGCAGCTTAGGTTTGGCTAGCGGGGAAGATACGCAGTATTTT. The V and J genes are TRBV11-2 and TRBJ2-3; TRBD2 aligns across 9 bases. This CDR3 is built from 16 residues. The J segment lost 5 bases and the V segment lost 1 base, leaving 7 bases of the junction unmatched. The germline V gene has CDR1 SGHAT and CDR2 FQNNGV.

V is TRBV18 and J is TRBJ1-1; a weak D match, TRBD1 (6 bases). CDR1 is KGHSH, CDR2 LQKENI, per germline. Between the trimmed V and J ends, which lost 0 bases and 2 bases, there was a span of 13 bases. This CDR3 is 16 amino acids long. DNA of the CDR3: TGTGCCAGCTCACCACCGACGACAGGACCTAACACTGAAGCTTTCTTT. Translated: CASSPPTTGPNTEAFF. Full variable domain (outside the CDR3, taken from reference TRBV18 and TRBJ1-1): NAGVMQNPRHLVRRRGQEARLRCSPMKGHSHVYWYRQLPEEGLKFMVYLQKENIIDESGMPKERFSAEFPKEGPSILRIQQVVRGDSAAYFCASSPPTTGPNTEAFFGQGTRLTVV.

The chain recombines TRBV5-4 with TRBJ1-2; 7 bases are a match to TRBD1. Germline CDR1 and CDR2: SGHNT and YYREEE (reference sequence). The CDR3 is made up of 14 amino acids. Unmatched junction bases numbered 12, after V lost 6 bases and J lost 7 bases. CDR3 loop: CASNHPEGATGYTF. CDR3 nucleotides: TGTGCCAGCAACCACCCGGAGGGGGCAACTGGCTACACCTTC. Combining the CDR3 with reference TRBV5-4 and TRBJ1-2 gives the whole variable domain ETGVTQSPTHLIKTRGQQVTLRCSSQSGHNTVSWYQQALGQGPQFIFQYYREEENGRGNFPPRFSGLQFPNYSSELNVNALELDDSALYLCASNHPEGATGYTFGSGTRLTVV.

This clone has a handful of counts. The gene calls are TRBV30 and TRBJ2-7; D is unresolved. This CDR3 comprises 11 residues. The V gene's germline CDR1 is GTSNPN and CDR2 SVGIG (reference sequence). V was trimmed by 0 bases and J by 6 bases, leaving 6 bases between them. CDR3 coding DNA: TGTGCCTGGAGTGTCGCGTTCGAGCAGTACTTC. Protein product: CAWSVAFEQYF.

The V gene is TRBV6-5, the J gene TRBJ1-2; 8 bases are shared with TRBD1. Unmatched junction bases numbered 11, after V lost 8 bases and J lost 3 bases. The CDR3 loop spans 15 amino acids. Germline V lookup: CDR1 MNHEY, CDR2 SVGAGI. The CDR3 loop reads CASQFTQDRDYGYTF. CDR3 sequence (DNA): TGTGCCAGCCAATTTACCCAGGACAGGGACTATGGCTACACCTTC.

In its sample, this clone was seen once. The V and J genes are TRBV5-1 and TRBJ2-7, with no clear D. The CDR3 covers 14 residues. V shed 4 bases and J shed 0 bases, with 11 bases lying between them. The V gene's germline CDR1 is SGHRS and CDR2 YFSETQ. CDR3 nucleotide sequence: TGCGCCAGCAGCCTAGAATGGTACTCCTACGAGCAGTACTTC. Its translation is CASSLEWYSYEQYF. The full variable domain, in which reference TRBV5-1 and TRBJ2-7 provide the parts outside the CDR3, is KAGVTQTPRYLIKTRGQQVTLSCSPISGHRSVSWYQQTPGQGLQFLFEYFSETQRNKGNFPGRFSGRQFSNSRSEMNVSTLELGDSALYLCASSLEWYSYEQYFGPGTRLTVT.